This entry lists 2 T cell receptor beta chains sequenced from one sample in a study of early T cells in non-severe SARS-CoV-2 infection. TCRdb reanalysed the 5' RACE reads using MiXCR and keeps one entry per CDR3 protein. The top ten clones hold 3.5% to 4% of a sample with approximately 75,000 distinct CDR3 sequences, about 4.6% of them seen once. Sample: whole blood, taken at baseline. Source of these receptors: an adult who was a healthcare worker with PCR-confirmed SARS-CoV-2 infection or an uninfected control (not recorded which). The donor label of this sample is uncertain.

This rearrangement joins TRBV7-2 to TRBJ1-4; TRBD1 agrees at 7 bases. The J segment lost 14 bases and the V segment lost 5 bases, leaving 8 bases of the junction unmatched. CDR1 SGHTA and CDR2 FQGNSA come from the germline V gene. This CDR3 has 12 residues. This CDR3 reads CASSPPRGSLFF. DNA for the CDR3: TGTGCCAGCAGCCCGCCCAGGGGGAGTCTGTTTTTT.

This clonotype was picked up many times. This chain joins TRBV20-1 and TRBJ1-6; 7 bases map to TRBD1. In germline, CDR1 is DFQATT, CDR2 SNEGSKA (reference sequence). V trimming: 5 bases; J trimming: 7 bases; junction bases outside the gene matches: 5. CDR3 length: 13 residues. The CDR3 DNA reads TGCAGTGCTTACACAGGGGCAAATTCACCCCTCCACTTT. This gives the protein CSAYTGANSPLHF.